Sequencing of this T cell receptor beta chain was carried out in a study of T cell responses to AZD1222 COVID-19 vaccine. Study-wide results and caveats: Among AZD1222 vaccinees, only 5 or 6 were seropositive at baseline. Repertoire samples came only from after the peak T cell response. There were mostly white British donors and more females than males, and clonal diversity was possibly underestimated.

With respect to this clone: Its antigen is undetermined.

This CDR3 is 15 amino acids long. Germline trimming cut 7 bases from V and 6 bases from J; bases unmatched to any gene: 10. Germline loops: CDR1 SGHTA, CDR2 FQGTGA. Investigators merged groups given second doses at roughly 4 or roughly 12 weeks. The assay was immunoSEQ multiplex PCR, and TCRdb's table has in-frame clones only and misses some. There are around 140,000 clones in the sample; around nine tenths occur only once, and roughly 1.5% lies in the top ten. The sample consisted of peripheral blood, taken 28 days after the second AZD1222 dose. This chain uses TRBV7-3 with TRBJ2-1; 9 bases are a match to TRBD2. The sequence derives from an adult who received the AZD1222 COVID-19 vaccine. The CDR3 nucleotides are TGTGCCAGCACCCCGTGGGCGGGAGGGTCCAATGAGCAGTTCTTC. It yields the protein CASTPWAGGSNEQFF. The full variable domain, in which reference TRBV7-3 and TRBJ2-1 provide the parts outside the CDR3, is GAGVSQTPSNKVTEKGKYVELRCDPISGHTALYWYRQSLGQGPEFLIYFQGTGAADDSGLPNDRFFAVRPEGSVSTLKIQRTERGDSAVYLCASTPWAGGSNEQFFGPGTRLTVL.